This is a list of T cell receptor beta chains from one sample in a study of beta chain features in type 1 diabetes. Assay used: immunoSEQ multiplex PCR; TCRdb lists only in-frame clones, some missing. This table has some 290,000 clones, 13% to 15% appearing once. The sequencing sample was made of naive CD4+ T cells from blood. Receptor source: a man between 25 and 39 years old with type 1 diabetes. CDR3s include the opening cysteine and the closing phenylalanine or tryptophan. The D gene is left open where the match is weak. Clone size, where shown, is once, few, many, or a class for clones that have expanded.

NA	TRBJ1-5	16	NA	TRBV4-2	CASSQDPDTGNQPQHF	TGTGCCAGCAGCCAAGACCCCGATACAGGTAATCAGCCCCAGCATTTT
TRBD2	TRBJ2-1	12	few	TRBV6-6	CASSSGSLKQFF	TGTGCCAGCTCTAGCGGGTCCCTTAAGCAGTTCTTC
NA	TRBJ2-5	13	many	TRBV4-3	CASSQQEGETQYF	TGCGCCAGCAGCCAACAGGAGGGGGAGACCCAGTACTTC
NA	TRBJ2-5	14	NA	TRBV7-9	CASLPRAGQETQYF	TGTGCCAGCCTGCCCCGGGCGGGACAAGAGACCCAGTACTTC
TRBD1	TRBJ1-2	14	NA	TRBV6-5	CASSYSGQGFGYTF	TGTGCCAGCAGTTACTCCGGACAGGGCTTTGGCTACACCTTC
NA	TRBJ2-3	14	few	TRBV11-2	CASSFQGSPYTQYF	TGTGCCAGCAGCTTTCAGGGGAGTCCCTATACGCAGTATTTT
NA	TRBJ1-2	13	NA	TRBV29-1	CSVAQGVNYGYTF	TGCAGCGTTGCCCAGGGTGTAAACTATGGCTACACCTTC
TRBD1	TRBJ1-5	15	few	TRBV29-1	CSVLTGTGSNQPQHF	TGCAGCGTCCTAACCGGGACAGGGAGCAATCAGCCCCAGCATTTT
TRBD1	TRBJ2-7	16	NA	TRBV7-2	CASSESDRTGSYEQYF	TGTGCCAGCAGCGAGTCAGATAGGACAGGTTCCTACGAGCAGTACTTC
TRBD1	TRBJ2-5	15	NA	TRBV6-6	CASSTGGYPQETQYF	TGTGCCAGCAGTACAGGGGGCTACCCGCAAGAGACCCAGTACTTC
NA	TRBJ2-7	14	few	TRBV7-8	CASSLGLGGYEQYF	TGTGCCAGCAGCTTAGGTTTAGGGGGCTACGAGCAGTACTTC
NA	TRBJ1-5	12	NA	TRBV6-1	CASSSLSQPQHF	TGTGCCAGCAGTAGCCTTTCCCAGCCCCAGCATTTT
TRBD1	TRBJ2-7	15	NA	TRBV18	CASALRDRTQYEQYF	TGTGCCAGCGCCCTACGGGACAGGACTCAATACGAGCAGTACTTC
TRBD2	TRBJ2-1	11	NA	TRBV6-5	CASRGVYEQFF	TGTGCCAGCCGGGGGGTTTATGAGCAGTTCTTC
NA	TRBJ2-3	16	few	TRBV28	CASSPLGAAPTDTQYF	TGTGCCAGCAGTCCCTTAGGGGCAGCCCCCACAGATACGCAGTATTTT
TRBD2	TRBJ2-7	14	NA	TRBV28	CASRRLAASYEQYF	TGTGCCAGCAGGCGACTAGCGGCTTCCTACGAGCAGTACTTC
NA	TRBJ2-7	12	few	TRBV30	CAWSPWPYEQYF	TGTGCCTGGAGTCCCTGGCCCTACGAGCAGTACTTC
NA	TRBJ1-2	12	NA	TRBV29-1	CTTRPDSDGYTF	TGCACCACGCGACCGGACAGTGATGGCTACACCTTC
NA	TRBJ2-6	15	NA	TRBV7-9	CASSLGGAGANVLTF	TGTGCCAGCAGCTTGGGGGGAGCTGGGGCCAACGTCCTGACTTTC
TRBD2	TRBJ2-3	15	few	TRBV28	CASSAAGGAGDTQYF	TGTGCCAGCAGTGCGGCGGGGGGAGCAGGGGATACGCAGTATTTT
NA	TRBJ1-1	13	NA	TRBV18	CASSQDLNTEAFF	TGTGCCAGCTCACAGGACTTGAACACTGAAGCTTTCTTT
TRBD2	TRBJ2-7	14	NA	TRBV7-9	CASSPSAGVYEQYF	TGTGCCAGCAGCCCCTCGGCGGGAGTGTACGAGCAGTACTTC
TRBD2	TRBJ2-4	14	few	TRBV6-5	CASSSGGERDIQYF	TGTGCCAGCAGCTCGGGGGGAGAGAGAGACATTCAGTACTTC
TRBD1	TRBJ1-2	14	NA	TRBV5-4	CASSLGDRTYGYTF	TGTGCCAGCAGCCTGGGGGACAGGACGTATGGCTACACCTTC
NA	TRBJ2-1	15	few	TRBV5-1	CASSLGQGSYNEQFF	TGCGCCAGCAGCTTGGGGCAGGGTTCCTACAATGAGCAGTTCTTC
TRBD1	TRBJ2-1	15	NA	TRBV6-6	CASNVGPGGYNEQFF	TGTGCCAGCAATGTGGGGCCAGGGGGCTACAATGAGCAGTTCTTC
TRBD1	TRBJ2-5	15	NA	TRBV5-1	CASSPQPTGEETQYF	TGCGCCAGCAGCCCACAACCTACAGGGGAGGAGACCCAGTACTTC
NA	TRBJ2-7	13	few	TRBV4-2	CASSPRTDYEQYF	TGTGCCAGCAGCCCCAGGACTGACTACGAGCAGTACTTC
NA	TRBJ2-4	18	NA	TRBV4-1	CASSQDASGYRAKNIQYF	TGCGCCAGCAGCCAAGATGCTTCAGGGTATAGAGCCAAAAACATTCAGTACTTC
NA	TRBJ2-4	16	NA	TRBV28	CASSPRAVLAKNIQYF	TGTGCCAGCAGCCCCCGAGCGGTGCTAGCCAAAAACATTCAGTACTTC
NA	TRBJ1-1	14	NA	TRBV28	CASRVRAGMTEAFF	TGTGCCAGCAGAGTAAGGGCGGGTATGACTGAAGCTTTCTTT
NA	TRBJ1-1	14	NA	TRBV4-1	CASSQDWANTEAFF	TGCGCCAGCAGCCAAGATTGGGCCAACACTGAAGCTTTCTTT
TRBD2	TRBJ2-7	15	NA	TRBV4-2	CASSLGTSGSYEQYF	TGTGCCAGCAGCCTCGGGACTAGCGGGAGCTACGAGCAGTACTTC
NA	TRBJ1-2	13	few	TRBV7-2	CASSPQGNYGYTF	TGTGCCAGCAGCCCCCAGGGGAACTATGGCTACACCTTC
TRBD2	TRBJ2-1	15	NA	TRBV5-1	CASSQTSLSYNEQFF	TGCGCCAGCAGTCAGACTAGCTTGTCCTACAATGAGCAGTTCTTC